This T cell receptor (beta chain) stems from a study of T cells after yellow fever vaccination. Study information: It was SMART-Seq v4 Ultra Low Input that prepared the fractions with low cell numbers.

TCRdb re-derived calls from the 5' RACE reads in MiXCR, one entry per CDR3 protein. In the table there are fewer than 450,000 distinct CDR3 sequences, approximately 8% of which are singletons. This CDR3 has 11 residues. V shed 7 bases and J shed 5 bases, with 5 bases lying between them. Germline V lookup: CDR1 SGHTA, CDR2 FQGNSA. The sequences come from PBMCs, collected roughly 47 days after the first yellow fever vaccination. The chain joins TRBV7-2 to TRBJ2-2, with D unresolved. This sequence originates from a man between 18 and 29 years old who received the YFV17D yellow fever vaccine. The CDR3 sequence: CASIPTGELFF. DNA for the CDR3: TGTGCCAGCATCCCGACCGGGGAGCTGTTTTTT.